These 9 T cell receptor beta chains were all obtained from the same sample, sequenced in a study of CD8+ T cells in alopecia areata. Treatment indicated: oral pan-JAK inhibitor, 5-10 mg twice daily. Extraction and reverse transcription of RNA yielded cDNA as the sequencing template. The protocol was immunoSEQ multiplex PCR, while the TCRdb copy is restricted to in-frame clones and leaves out a portion. Counted here are some 180,000 clones, roughly 46% occurring once; the ten biggest clones make up around 10%. Sample: CD8+ T cells sorted from blood, taken around week 54, from a patient treated with tofacitinib. These receptors all come from a human donor with alopecia areata.

V and J are TRBV4-2 and TRBJ1-4; tentative D call: TRBD1 (5 bases). V lost 0 bases and J lost 6, with 5 bases in between. Germline lookup yields CDR1 LGHNA and CDR2 YNFKEQ. The CDR3 contains 13 residues. The CDR3 DNA sequence: TGTGCCAGCAGCCAAGAAGGGGATGAAAAACTGTTTTTT. Translating gives CASSQEGDEKLFF.

The chain is built from TRBV12-5 and TRBJ2-1; the D call may be TRBD1 or TRBD2 (5 bases each). Deletions cut 4 bases from V and 0 bases from J, with 10 bases between. This CDR3 is built from 15 residues. The germline V gene encodes CDR1 LGHNT and CDR2 FRNRAP. CDR3 sequence (DNA): TGTGCTAGTGGTTCGACAGACTACTCCTACAATGAGCAGTTCTTC. Translation gives CASGSTDYSYNEQFF.

This clone was seen a few times. V usage is TRBV29-1 and J usage is TRBJ2-1, with TRBD1 matching over 7 bases. The CDR3 runs to 15 residues. V trimming: 7 bases; J trimming: 2 bases; junction bases outside the gene matches: 11. Looked up from germline, CDR1 is SQVTM and CDR2 is ANQGSEA. The DNA of the CDR3 is TGCAGCGGGACAAACAGGGGATTACCCTACAATGAGCAGTTCTTC. Protein: CSGTNRGLPYNEQFF.

The chain links TRBV6-5 to TRBJ2-7; D may match TRBD1 or TRBD2 (5 bases each). Germline loops: CDR1 MNHEY, CDR2 SVGAGI. The germline V and J ends were trimmed by 4 bases and 0 bases, with 13 bases remaining between them. CDR3 length: 15 residues. CDR3 sequence: CASSSSGTSSYEQYF. The CDR3 nucleotides are TGTGCCAGCAGTTCGTCCGGGACCAGCTCCTACGAGCAGTACTTC.

V and J are TRBV30 and TRBJ2-1, with D hard to call. This CDR3 region has 13 residues. Trimming removed 0 bases from V and 3 bases from J, with 6 bases in between. Looked up from germline, CDR1 is GTSNPN and CDR2 is SVGIG (reference sequence). CDR3 residues: CAWSVSNYNEQFF. In DNA, the CDR3 is TGTGCCTGGAGTGTATCGAACTACAATGAGCAGTTCTTC.

V gene TRBV27 combines with J gene TRBJ2-7; D gene uncertain. Germline CDR1 and CDR2: MNHEY and SMNVEV (reference sequence). V was trimmed by 8 bases and J by 6 bases, leaving 20 bases between them. The CDR3 has 14 amino acids. DNA for the CDR3: TGTGCCAGCGCTCCGGGTGGAGTGGCCTTCGAGCAGTACTTC. Protein product: CASAPGGVAFEQYF.

This clone has a handful of counts. V usage is TRBV27 and J usage is TRBJ2-7, with D tentatively TRBD1 or TRBD2 (5 bases each). The CDR3 length is 13 residues. V lost 4 bases to trimming and J lost 1 base, with 8 bases between them. CDR1 is MNHEY and CDR2 is SMNVEV in the germline V gene (reference sequence). CDR3 in amino acids: CASSWGSSYEQYF. As DNA, the CDR3 is TGTGCCAGCAGTTGGGGGAGTTCCTACGAGCAGTACTTC.

The chain joins TRBV5-8 to TRBJ2-5; tentatively, D is TRBD1 or TRBD2 (5 bases each). Germline CDR1 SGHTS, CDR2 YDEGEE. This CDR3 has 14 residues. V lost 5 bases to trimming and J lost 1 base, with 12 bases between them. CDR3 region: CASRLSGTQETQYF. CDR3 sequence (DNA): TGTGCCAGCAGGTTATCGGGGACCCAAGAGACCCAGTACTTC.

V is TRBV11-2 and J is TRBJ1-3; 10 bases map to TRBD1. Germline assignment: CDR1 SGHAT and CDR2 FQNNGV. The CDR3 has 17 amino acids. Trimming at V came to 0 bases and at J to 4 bases, leaving 6 bases not matched to a gene. The CDR3 nucleotides are TGTGCCAGCAGCTTAGATCCCTCGGACAGGGGGGGAAACACCATATATTTT. Protein product: CASSLDPSDRGGNTIYF.